This T cell receptor (beta chain) originates from a study of blood T cell repertoires in COVID-19. About the research overall: COVID-19 samples, acute and convalescent, were from the United States, Italy and Spain. PBMCs, B-cell-depleted T cells, or T cells provided the cDNA or gDNA that made up the material.

The CDR3 covers 15 residues. V lost 3 bases to trimming and J lost 4 bases; unmatched junction nucleotides: 6. Germline-derived CDR1 and CDR2 are MNHEY and SVGEGT. The protocol was immunoSEQ multiplex PCR, while the TCRdb copy is restricted to in-frame clones and leaves out a portion. Altogether approximately 150,000 clones are present, approximately 86% being singletons, with the ten largest covering roughly 1.4%. The TCR was taken from a woman aged 45-65 years with acute or convalescent COVID-19. The specimen sequenced was peripheral blood. V usage is TRBV6-2 or TRBV6-3 and J usage is TRBJ2-1, with 7 nucleotides matching TRBD1. DNA for the CDR3: TGTGCCAGCAGTTATCTTGGGACAGTTTACAATGAGCAGTTCTTC. This encodes CASSYLGTVYNEQFF.